This TCR beta chain was sequenced in a study of OX40 agonist ivuxolimab in advanced cancers. The overall study: Averaging roughly 60 years in age, with a range of roughly 23 to 80, the cohort was about 83% male.

Here immunoSEQ multiplex PCR was the method, and the copy in TCRdb shows in-frame clones only, minus some. The sample lists about 76,000 clones; 70% to 90% were seen once. This clone was counted a single time. Trimming stripped 6 bases from V and 2 bases from J, with 10 bases between. The CDR3 has 13 residues. Germline V CDR1 and CDR2: KGHSH, LQKENI. Sequencing used CD4+ or CD8+ T cells sorted from blood, obtained in a trial of the OX40 agonist ivuxolimab. The sequence came from an adult with an advanced solid tumor such as melanoma, head and neck, liver or kidney cancer. The rearrangement links TRBV18 to TRBJ1-1; D unresolved. DNA of the CDR3: TGTGCCAGCTCGTTGGGGTCTAACACTGAAGCTTTCTTT. Residues: CASSLGSNTEAFF.